The present T cell receptor beta chain was sequenced within a study of cytomegalovirus exposure and HLA in healthy donors. Vbeta (60) and Jbeta (13) primers were used in the PCR. TCRdb's copy holds only in-frame clones and misses some; the assay was immunoSEQ multiplex PCR. This table holds fewer than 110,000 clones, about 75% found once. Remarks on this clone: The antigen remains undetermined.

The CDR3 runs to 11 residues. Study outcomes and limitations: In a later analysis, CMV-associated beta chains were mostly HLA-associated, it appeared. Highly shared sequence variants in one cluster were likely a sequencing artifact. In an earlier analysis, in 540 or so donors, most V segments appeared productive either ~87% or ~30% of the time.

This TCR was sampled from a man aged 45 to 65 in good health and CMV-seronegative. The sequencing sample was made of PBMCs. The V and J genes are TRBV21-1 and TRBJ2-7; the table calls TRBD1, which could not be checked here. TRBV21-1 is classified as a pseudogene. The CDR3 DNA reads TGTGCCACTACAGGGGGGGACGAGCAGTACTTC. Residues: CATTGGDEQYF.